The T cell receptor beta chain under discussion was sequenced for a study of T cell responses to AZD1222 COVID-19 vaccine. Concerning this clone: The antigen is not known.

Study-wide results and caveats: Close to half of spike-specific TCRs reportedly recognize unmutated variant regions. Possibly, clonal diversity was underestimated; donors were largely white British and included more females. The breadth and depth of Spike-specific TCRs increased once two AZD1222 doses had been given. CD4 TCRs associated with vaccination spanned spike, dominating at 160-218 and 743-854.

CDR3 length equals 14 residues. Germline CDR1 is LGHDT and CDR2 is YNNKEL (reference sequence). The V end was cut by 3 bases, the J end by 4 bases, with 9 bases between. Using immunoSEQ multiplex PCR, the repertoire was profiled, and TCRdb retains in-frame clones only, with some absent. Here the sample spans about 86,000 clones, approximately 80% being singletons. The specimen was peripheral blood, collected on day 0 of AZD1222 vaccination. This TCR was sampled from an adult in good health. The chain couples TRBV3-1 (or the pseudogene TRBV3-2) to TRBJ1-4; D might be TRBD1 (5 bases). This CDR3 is CASSQGRGNEKLFF. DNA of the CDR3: TGTGCCAGCAGCCAGGGACGGGGTAATGAAAAACTGTTTTTT.